This T cell receptor beta chain stems from a study of shared clonotypes between healthy human individuals. Study-level points and caveats: In contrast to clonotypes shared by all four donors, non-shared clonotypes had lower generation probabilities.

In the original workflow: ImmunoSEQ supplied junction-only sequences lacking quality scores, so filtering was different. The protocol was immunoSEQ multiplex PCR, while the TCRdb copy is restricted to in-frame clones and leaves out a portion. That table furnishes V, J and clone size, whereas the DNA furnished D and trimming. The sample includes some 2.4 million clones, roughly 93% of them seen just once. Trimming shortened V by 7 bases and J by 4 bases, and 7 bases separated the two germline ends. CDR1 is MNHNS, CDR2 SASEGT, per germline. The CDR3 length is 12 residues. As to this clone: As yet, its antigen is unknown.

The sequence was collected from a man younger than 30 in good health. Some clones in this sample may be carry-over from other donors' samples. Sequencing was carried out using naive CD4+ T cells from PBMCs. Described subset: CD45RA+ positively selected. J is TRBJ1-4 and V is TRBV6-1; D call uncertain. CDR3 sequence: CASTLGNEKLFF. CDR3 in DNA: TGTGCCAGCACCCTGGGTAATGAAAAACTGTTTTTT.